These 8 T cell receptor beta chains originate from one sample sequenced in a study of cytomegalovirus exposure and HLA in healthy donors. With 60 Vbeta and 13 Jbeta primers, the PCR was carried out. Repertoires were generated with immunoSEQ multiplex PCR, while TCRdb's copy carries only in-frame clones and drops some. The sample includes about 190,000 clones, around 84% seen only once; the top ten take around 3.7%. Sequenced: PBMCs. The origin of the receptors is a man between 40 and 49 years old in good health and CMV-seropositive.

DNA of the CDR3: TGTGCCATCAGTACAGTCCCCGGAGATACGCAGTATTTT. Protein product: CAISTVPGDTQYF. The rearrangement joins TRBV10-3 to TRBJ2-3; D remains ambiguous. Germline CDR1 ENHRY, CDR2 SYGVKD. The CDR3 length is 13 residues. V lost 5 bases, J lost 5 bases, and 11 bases lay in between.

This chain links TRBV29-1 with TRBJ2-5, with a tentative D call TRBD1 (6 bases). The tail of the sequence fits TRBJ2-7 better, so the J call may be wrong. This CDR3 spans 13 amino acids. Germline-derived CDR1 and CDR2 are SQVTM and ANQGSEA. Here the CDR3 DNA reads TGCAGCGTGAAGACGACAGGCGGGTACGAGCAGTACTTC. Protein product: CSVKTTGGYEQYF.

The chain links TRBV10-3 to TRBJ2-5; D possibly corresponds to TRBD1 (6 bases). The CDR3 spans 13 residues. V lost 8 bases to trimming and J lost 4 bases, with 14 bases between them. Germline V gene lookup returns CDR1 ENHRY and CDR2 SYGVKD. CDR3 nucleotides: TGTGCCATCGCCGCAGGGGTGGTAGAGACCCAGTACTTC. Protein product: CAIAAGVVETQYF.

The rearrangement uses TRBV7-3 and TRBJ1-6, with a tentative D call TRBD1 (5 bases). Trimming took off 5 bases at V and 5 bases at J, with 16 bases between the two ends. The CDR3 contains 16 residues. Germline V gene lookup returns CDR1 SGHTA and CDR2 FQGTGA. This chain's CDR3 is CASSPTGRADNSPLHF. The CDR3 DNA reads TGTGCCAGCAGCCCAACCGGCAGGGCAGATAATTCACCCCTCCACTTT.

As for this clone: An end of the junction does not agree with germline; a read error may underlie this. V and J are TRBV28 and TRBJ2-7; 11 nucleotides match TRBD2. Germline V gene sequence: CDR1 MDHEN, CDR2 SYDVKM. This CDR3 spans 18 amino acids. Here the CDR3 reads CASRASGSGRAGTYEQYF. The CDR3 nucleotides are TGTGCCAGCAGGGCCTCGGGTAGCGGGAGGGCCGGAACCTATGAGCAGTACTTC.

This rearrangement joins TRBV7-9 to TRBJ2-3; 7 bases map to TRBD1. J was trimmed by 4 bases and V by 1 base; bases with no gene match: 2. CDR1 is SEHNR, CDR2 FQNEAQ, per germline (reference sequence). This CDR3 spans 14 amino acids. The CDR3 sequence: CASSLGQGADTQYF. CDR3 DNA: TGTGCCAGCAGCTTAGGCCAGGGGGCAGATACGCAGTATTTT.

In its sample, this clone was seen once. The rearrangement uses TRBV28 and TRBJ1-2; 9 nucleotides agree with TRBD1. With V trimmed by 4 bases and J by 7 bases, 10 bases remained unmatched. CDR1 is MDHEN, CDR2 SYDVKM, per germline. The CDR3 has 15 amino acids. CDR3 coding DNA: TGTGCCAGCAGTTACCCGGGACAGGGAGGGAGTGGCTACACCTTC. This encodes CASSYPGQGGSGYTF.

This rearrangement joins TRBV5-4 to TRBJ2-7, with D tentatively TRBD1 (5 bases). V lost 0 bases and J 7 bases, leaving 17 bases between the germline ends. The CDR3 contains 15 residues. Germline V gene data show CDR1 as SGHNT and CDR2 as YYREEE (reference sequence). CDR3 nucleotide sequence: TGTGCCAGCAGCTTGGGACAGAATCGTCTAAGTGAGCAGTACTTC. It translates to CASSLGQNRLSEQYF.